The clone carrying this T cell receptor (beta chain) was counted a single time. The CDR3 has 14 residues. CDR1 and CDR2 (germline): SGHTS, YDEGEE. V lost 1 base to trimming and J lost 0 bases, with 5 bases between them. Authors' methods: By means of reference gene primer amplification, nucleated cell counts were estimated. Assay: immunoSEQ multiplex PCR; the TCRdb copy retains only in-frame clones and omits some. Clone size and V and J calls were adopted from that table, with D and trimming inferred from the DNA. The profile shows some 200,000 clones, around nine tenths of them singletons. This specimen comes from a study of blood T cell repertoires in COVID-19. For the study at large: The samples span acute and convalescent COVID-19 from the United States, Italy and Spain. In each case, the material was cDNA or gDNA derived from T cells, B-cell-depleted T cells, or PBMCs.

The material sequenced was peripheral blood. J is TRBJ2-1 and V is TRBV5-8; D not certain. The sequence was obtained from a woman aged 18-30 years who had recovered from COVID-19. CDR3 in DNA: TGTGCCAGCAGCTTGCGGAGCTCCTACAATGAGCAGTTCTTC. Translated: CASSLRSSYNEQFF.